Below are 18 T cell receptor beta chains sequenced from a single sample in a study of control samples from healthy donors and cancer patients (dated by TCRdb to 2018 to 2021). Receptors were amplified or captured by the immunoSEQ multiplex PCR assay. Not all clones reach the TCRdb copy of this immuneACCESS table, which keeps in-frame sequences only. Checked studies attribute under half of the gap to unresolved V genes and leave the rest unexplained. This sample comprises approximately 160,000 clones, 94% of them detected only once. The ten biggest clones cover around 1.3% of the sample. The sample taken for sequencing was blood. The receptors were sampled from a woman aged 18-35 years in good health.

The chain uses TRBV12-3 or TRBV12-4 and TRBJ1-2, with 7 bases matching TRBD1. The J segment lost 6 bases and the V segment lost 6 bases, leaving 4 bases of the junction unmatched. The CDR3 is made up of 12 amino acids. DNA for the CDR3: TGTGCCAGCAGCCAGGGGACAGATGGCTACACCTTC. It codes for CASSQGTDGYTF.

The V call is TRBV7-2, the J call TRBJ2-3; no clear D gene. This CDR3 has 13 residues. The V end was cut by 8 bases, the J end by 1 base, with 10 bases between. Germline V gives CDR1 SGHTA, CDR2 FQGNSA. CDR3 amino acids: CASPKAGTDTQYF. For the CDR3, the DNA is TGTGCCAGCCCTAAGGCTGGCACAGATACGCAGTATTTT.

J is TRBJ2-7 and V is TRBV5-4; TRBD2 might be the D (6 bases). There are 13 residues in the CDR3. V was clipped by 4 bases and J by 1 base, with 9 bases between them. Germline V gives CDR1 SGHNT, CDR2 YYREEE (reference sequence). In DNA form, the CDR3 reads TGTGCCAGCAGCCGGGACTTTTCCTACGAGCAGTACTTC. It translates to CASSRDFSYEQYF. Looking up the rest from reference TRBV5-4 and TRBJ2-7 gives the full variable domain: ETGVTQSPTHLIKTRGQQVTLRCSSQSGHNTVSWYQQALGQGPQFIFQYYREEENGRGNFPPRFSGLQFPNYSSELNVNALELDDSALYLCASSRDFSYEQYFGPGTRLTVT.

V and J are TRBV14 and TRBJ2-3, with D unclear. V was trimmed by 5 bases and J by 4 bases, leaving 10 bases between them. Germline CDR1 and CDR2: SGHDN and FVKESK. This CDR3 has 13 residues. The DNA for the CDR3 is TGTGCCAGCAGCTGGGTGGCGGCAGATACGCAGTATTTT. Amino acids: CASSWVAADTQYF.

V usage is TRBV7-9 and J usage is TRBJ1-1; 7 bases map to TRBD1. The germline CDR1 and CDR2 sequences are SEHNR and FQNEAQ (reference sequence). This CDR3 region has 12 residues. After removal of 5 bases from V and 11 bases from J, the junction contained 8 bases not matched to a gene. In DNA, the CDR3 is TGTGCCAGCAGCCCAACAGGGGTAGTGGCTTTCTTT. Residues: CASSPTGVVAFF.

CDR3 nucleotide sequence: TGTGCCAGCAGCTTAGGGGTGGGCTATAATTCACCCCTCCACTTT. Residues: CASSLGVGYNSPLHF. This sequence joins TRBV7-3 and TRBJ1-6; D unclear. This CDR3 is 15 amino acids long. Germline values: CDR1 SGHTA, CDR2 FQGTGA. Trimming shortened V by 2 bases and J by 3 bases, and 8 bases separated the two germline ends.

The rearrangement joins TRBV9 to TRBJ1-5; D uncertain. Trimming cost V 0 bases and J 0 bases, with 7 bases left between them. Germline CDR1 and CDR2: SGDLS and YYNGEE. This CDR3 spans 15 amino acids. DNA of the CDR3: TGTGCCAGCAGCGTAGACCCCCATAGCAATCAGCCCCAGCATTTT. Protein sequence: CASSVDPHSNQPQHF. The entire variable domain, with the rest obtained from reference TRBV9 and TRBJ1-5, is as follows: DSGVTQTPKHLITATGQRVTLRCSPRSGDLSVYWYQQSLDQGLQFLIQYYNGEERAKGNILERFSAQQFPDLHSELNLSSLELGDSALYFCASSVDPHSNQPQHFGDGTRLSIL.

The chain couples TRBV7-9 to TRBJ1-1; no clear D. CDR1 SEHNR and CDR2 FQNEAQ come from the germline V gene (reference sequence). Trimming removed 4 bases at V and 7 bases at J, with 10 bases between. CDR3 length equals 12 residues. CDR3 DNA sequence: TGTGCCAGCAGCTCTGGACGGAGTGAAGCTTTCTTT. Protein: CASSSGRSEAFF.

The genes are TRBV19 and TRBJ1-3, with 8 bases lining up with TRBD1. The length of the CDR3 is 15 residues. Germline CDR1 is LNHDA and CDR2 is SQIVND (reference sequence). The V and J ends lost 6 bases and 3 bases, in that order; junction bases with no gene match: 7. The DNA of the CDR3 is TGTGCCAGTAGCCACAGGGGGGTCGATGGAAACACCATATATTTT. Its translation: CASSHRGVDGNTIYF.

The V call is TRBV6-5, the J call TRBJ1-2; D perhaps matches TRBD1 (5 bases). V lost 5 bases, J lost 4 bases, and 17 bases lay in between. Germline V gives CDR1 MNHEY, CDR2 SVGAGI. The CDR3 is made up of 15 amino acids. The CDR3 region has the DNA TGTGCCAGCAGTACCAGTCGGCAGGGTGTCTATGGCTACACCTTC. It specifies CASSTSRQGVYGYTF.

The chain employs TRBV5-6 and TRBJ1-2; D gene ambiguous. The CDR3 has 13 residues. Trimming stripped 8 bases from V and 4 bases from J, with 15 bases between. Germline-derived CDR1 and CDR2 are SGHDT and YYEEEE. The CDR3 coding sequence is TGTGCCAGTTCGCGGGTCAGCAGCTATGGCTACACCTTC. This translates into CASSRVSSYGYTF.

This sequence joins TRBV18 and TRBJ2-5; TRBD1 matches at 9 bases. The CDR3 has 15 amino acids. Germline V CDR1 and CDR2: KGHSH, LQKENI. The V segment lost 3 bases and the J segment 3 bases; nucleotides outside the gene matches: 5. The CDR3 protein is CASSPADRGEETQYF. The CDR3 DNA follows: TGTGCCAGCTCACCTGCGGACAGGGGAGAAGAGACCCAGTACTTC.

V and J are TRBV5-1 and TRBJ1-2; 8 positions match TRBD1. The V segment lost 4 bases and the J segment 4 bases; nucleotides outside the gene matches: 9. The germline gives CDR1 SGHRS, CDR2 YFSETQ. This CDR3 is 15 amino acids long. As DNA, the CDR3 is TGCGCCAGCAGCAGGGAGACAGGGGAAAGCTATGGCTACACCTTC. Translating gives CASSRETGESYGYTF.

The chain employs TRBV6-5 and TRBJ2-1, with no clear D. This CDR3 contains 12 residues. The germline V gene has CDR1 MNHEY and CDR2 SVGAGI. Trimming pared 8 bases from V and 4 bases from J, leaving 9 bases between. CDR3 nucleotides: TGTGCCAGCTGGAGTCGGTACAATGAGCAGTTCTTC. Its translation is CASWSRYNEQFF.

The chain joins TRBV2 to TRBJ1-5; D remains unclear. The CDR3 extends over 15 amino acids. From germline, CDR1 is SNHLY and CDR2 FYNNEI. Trimming took off 2 bases at V and 1 base at J, with 9 bases between the two ends. The CDR3 loop reads CASSERRRSNQPQHF. CDR3 in DNA: TGTGCCAGCAGTGAAAGACGGAGGAGCAATCAGCCCCAGCATTTT. Filled out from reference TRBV2 and TRBJ1-5, the complete variable domain reads EPEVTQTPSHQVTQMGQEVILRCVPISNHLYFYWYRQILGQKVEFLVSFYNNEISEKSEIFDDQFSVERPDGSNFTLKIRSTKLEDSAMYFCASSERRRSNQPQHFGDGTRLSIL.

The chain recombines TRBV7-2 with TRBJ2-5; 10 bases align to TRBD2. This CDR3 is built from 19 residues. Unmatched junction bases numbered 16, after V lost 2 bases and J lost 4 bases. CDR1 SGHTA and CDR2 FQGNSA come from the germline V gene. This CDR3 is CASSLPIFRLAGWVETQYF. CDR3 DNA: TGTGCCAGCAGCTTACCAATTTTCCGACTAGCGGGTTGGGTAGAGACCCAGTACTTC.

The chain links TRBV19 to TRBJ1-5, with TRBD1 matching 12 bases. This CDR3 is built from 16 residues. J gave up 4 bases and V 8 bases, and 9 bases lay outside the gene matches. CDR1 LNHDA and CDR2 SQIVND come from the germline V gene (reference sequence). CDR3 loop: CASSPGQGASNQPQHF. CDR3 bases: TGTGCCAGTTCCCCGGGACAGGGGGCATCTAATCAGCCCCAGCATTTT. Full variable domain (remainder filled in from reference TRBV19 and TRBJ1-5): DGGITQSPKYLFRKEGQNVTLSCEQNLNHDAMYWYRQDPGQGLRLIYYSQIVNDFQKGDIAEGYSVSREKKESFPLTVTSAQKNPTAFYLCASSPGQGASNQPQHFGDGTRLSIL.

The CDR3: CASSWTVTEQYF. The CDR3 nucleotides read TGTGCCAGCAGCTGGACAGTCACCGAGCAGTACTTC. The chain has TRBV5-6 and TRBJ2-7, with D perhaps TRBD1 (6 bases). V lost 3 bases to trimming and J lost 6 bases, with 10 bases between them. Germline CDR1 reads SGHDT; CDR2 reads YYEEEE. This CDR3 region has 12 residues. Complete variable domain (other parts from reference TRBV5-6 and TRBJ2-7): DAGVTQSPTHLIKTRGQQVTLRCSPKSGHDTVSWYQQALGQGPQFIFQYYEEEERQRGNFPDRFSGHQFPNYSSELNVNALLLGDSALYLCASSWTVTEQYFGPGTRLTVT.